This T cell receptor (beta chain) was recovered during a study of T cells in Graves' hyperthyroidism and ophthalmopathy. CDR3 length equals 12 residues. V lost 5 bases, J lost 4 bases, and 5 bases lay in between. CDR1 is MDHEN, CDR2 SYDVKM, per germline. It was RNA transcripts that yielded the amplified TCR beta CDR3 regions. An initial round of RT-PCR targeting the TCR CDR3 relied on the HTBI primer set. MiXCR, applied by TCRdb to the multiplex PCR reads, yields one record per CDR3 protein. Of approximately 600,000 distinct CDR3 sequences listed, around 20% are singletons. The sample holds a few counts of this clonotype.

The source is a man aged 25 to 40 with Graves' ophthalmopathy. The chain has TRBV28 and TRBJ2-2; the D is unclear. Material: blood. CDR3 sequence: CASSPATGELFF. In DNA form, the CDR3 reads TGTGCCAGCAGTCCCGCCACCGGGGAGCTGTTTTTT.